This T cell receptor (beta chain) originates from a study of blood T cell repertoires in COVID-19. Across the whole study: Samples came from the United States, Italy and Spain, spanning acute and convalescent COVID-19. T cells, B-cell-depleted T cells, or PBMCs provided the cDNA or gDNA that served as material.

Losses at the gene ends were 7 bases for V and 3 bases for J; bases not matched to a gene: 8. Germline V CDR1 and CDR2: WNHNN, SYGVQD (reference sequence). The CDR3 length is 14 residues. Recruited during active infection, patients (from Seattle) were subsequently followed longitudinally. How the authors handled the data: Amplification from reference gene primers served as the basis for estimated nucleated cell counts. Assay used: immunoSEQ multiplex PCR; TCRdb lists only in-frame clones, some missing. The V and J calls and clone size come from that table; D and trimming were worked out from the DNA. The sample gives 250,000 to 300,000 clones, roughly nine tenths of which show up once; 2.2% is in the top ten.

The TCR originated in a woman in her twenties or thirties with COVID-19, enrolled during active disease. Sequencing input: peripheral blood. This chain joins TRBV10-1 and TRBJ2-5; 7 nucleotides agree with TRBD1. This CDR3 is CASIRGKVEETQYF. The CDR3 DNA reads as TGCGCCAGCATCAGGGGGAAGGTGGAAGAGACCCAGTACTTC.